Following are 24 T cell receptor beta chains from one sample sequenced in a study of blood T cell repertoires in COVID-19. The data were produced by immunoSEQ multiplex PCR, yet TCRdb's version contains in-frame clones alone and is incomplete. This repertoire shows under 95,000 clones, over 75% found once; its top ten account for 5.1%. The sample taken for sequencing was peripheral blood. The source of these receptors is a human donor in a cohort sampled during active COVID-19.

The chain combines TRBV5-1 with TRBJ2-6, with TRBD1 matching 8 bases. The germline gives CDR1 SGHRS, CDR2 YFSETQ. With V trimmed by 0 bases and J by 3 bases, 2 bases remained unmatched. The CDR3 runs 16 residues. In DNA form, the CDR3 reads TGCGCCAGCAGCTTGGACAGGGGGGTTGGGGCCAACGTCCTGACTTTC. It codes for CASSLDRGVGANVLTF.

With respect to this clone: One junction end disagrees with the germline gene, perhaps due to a read error. Other DNA sequences in this sample translate to the same CDR3. The V call is TRBV5-1, the J call TRBJ2-5; tentative D call: TRBD1 (5 bases). Germline CDR1 and CDR2: SGHRS and YFSETQ. The CDR3 contains 13 residues. CDR3 coding DNA: TGCGCCAGCAGCCTTGGCCCACAGGAGACCCAATACTTC. Translating gives CASSLGPQETQYF.

The chain uses TRBV9 and TRBJ2-1; D ambiguous. Germline V gene data show CDR1 as SGDLS and CDR2 as YYNGEE. The germline V and J ends were trimmed by 1 base and 2 bases, with 10 bases remaining between them. The CDR3 length is 15 residues. The CDR3: CASSVSSGPYNEQFF. Written as DNA, the CDR3 is TGTGCCAGCAGCGTATCTTCTGGCCCCTACAATGAGCAGTTCTTC.

V usage is TRBV5-4 and J usage is TRBJ1-6; D possibly corresponds to TRBD1 (6 bases). This CDR3 region has 15 residues. Looked up from germline, CDR1 is SGHNT and CDR2 is YYREEE (reference sequence). The V gene lost 0 bases and the J gene lost 8 bases, with 12 bases spanning the gap. This CDR3 is CASSLGRGADSPLHF. CDR3 DNA: TGTGCCAGCAGCTTGGGCAGGGGCGCCGATTCACCCCTCCACTTT.

The J gene is TRBJ2-2, the V gene TRBV5-1; 13 bases match TRBD2. CDR3 length: 16 amino acids. V lost 4 bases and J lost 3; bases outside the gene matches: 3. Germline V gives CDR1 SGHRS, CDR2 YFSETQ. The CDR3 loop is CASSPGLAGYTGELFF. DNA of the CDR3: TGCGCCAGCAGCCCGGGACTAGCGGGATACACCGGGGAGCTGTTTTTT. The full variable domain, with the rest looked up from reference TRBV5-1 and TRBJ2-2, is KAGVTQTPRYLIKTRGQQVTLSCSPISGHRSVSWYQQTPGQGLQFLFEYFSETQRNKGNFPGRFSGRQFSNSRSEMNVSTLELGDSALYLCASSPGLAGYTGELFFGEGSRLTVL.

The chain recombines TRBV30 with TRBJ2-7; 7 bases agree with TRBD2. The CDR3 loop spans 13 amino acids. Germline trimming cut 5 bases from V and 0 bases from J; bases unmatched to any gene: 4. Looked up from germline, CDR1 is GTSNPN and CDR2 is SVGIG (reference sequence). CDR3 bases: TGTGCCTGGGCGGTAGCGGGCTCCTACGAGCAGTACTTC. This gives the protein CAWAVAGSYEQYF.

The CDR3 sequence is CASSLNQGNQPQHF. Written as DNA, the CDR3 is TGTGCCAGCAGCTTAAACCAGGGCAATCAGCCCCAGCATTTT. This rearrangement joins TRBV7-2 to TRBJ1-5; no clear D. CDR1 is SGHTA and CDR2 is FQGNSA in the germline V gene. V was clipped by 2 bases and J by 2 bases, with 7 bases between them. There are 14 residues in the CDR3. Combining the CDR3 with reference TRBV7-2 and TRBJ1-5 gives the whole variable domain GAGVSQSPSNKVTEKGKDVELRCDPISGHTALYWYRQSLGQGLEFLIYFQGNSAPDKSGLPSDRFSAERTGGSVSTLTIQRTQQEDSAVYLCASSLNQGNQPQHFGDGTRLSIL.

The rearrangement links TRBV15 to TRBJ2-7; 11 nucleotides line up with TRBD1. The length of the CDR3 is 13 residues. Per germline, CDR1 LNHNV and CDR2 YYDKDF (reference sequence). Trimming took 7 bases from V and 5 from J; bases not matched to a gene: 4. CDR3 sequence reads: CATTGTGGHEQYF. The DNA of the CDR3 is TGTGCCACCACCGGGACAGGGGGTCACGAGCAGTACTTC.

V is TRBV2 and J is TRBJ1-1, with 11 bases lining up with TRBD1. CDR3 length equals 18 residues. The trim removed 6 bases at V and 3 bases at J, leaving 15 bases unmatched. The germline gives CDR1 SNHLY, CDR2 FYNNEI. This chain's CDR3 is CASSRPGQGVPGDTEAFF. In DNA, the CDR3 is TGTGCCAGCAGCCGACCGGGACAGGGGGTTCCGGGGGACACTGAAGCTTTCTTT.

The J gene is TRBJ2-1, the V gene TRBV19; 11 bases are a match to TRBD1. The CDR3 is made up of 15 amino acids. V lost 8 bases and J lost 7; bases outside the gene matches: 10. From germline, CDR1 is LNHDA and CDR2 SQIVND (reference sequence). The CDR3 nucleotides read TGTGCCAGTGAGCCGGGGGACAGGGGGTTAAATGAGCAGTTCTTC. This codes for CASEPGDRGLNEQFF.

This clone was observed a single time. J is TRBJ1-4 and V is TRBV19; D unresolved. CDR3 size: 15 residues. Germline loops: CDR1 LNHDA, CDR2 SQIVND (reference sequence). Trimming took 3 bases from V and 4 from J, leaving 12 bases between them. In DNA form, the CDR3 reads TGTGCCAGTAGTATGGCGGTCGGCGTTAATGAAAAACTGTTTTTT. It codes for CASSMAVGVNEKLFF. Based on the CDR3 plus reference TRBV19 and TRBJ1-4, the full variable domain is DGGITQSPKYLFRKEGQNVTLSCEQNLNHDAMYWYRQDPGQGLRLIYYSQIVNDFQKGDIAEGYSVSREKKESFPLTVTSAQKNPTAFYLCASSMAVGVNEKLFFGSGTQLSVL.

This clone was detected a few times. The chain recombines TRBV30 with TRBJ1-5, with 7 nucleotides matching TRBD1. This CDR3 has 13 amino acids. Germline assignment: CDR1 GTSNPN and CDR2 SVGIG (reference sequence). With V trimmed by 8 bases and J by 4 bases, 8 bases remained unmatched. DNA of the CDR3: TGTGCCGGAGGGGGACAGCCAAATCAGCCCCAGCATTTT. This sequence encodes CAGGGQPNQPQHF.

Within the sample, this clone is medium-sized. The CDR3 reads CASSPRTSGEEGDEQFF. In DNA form, the CDR3 reads TGTGCCAGCAGCCCCCGGACTAGCGGAGAGGAGGGCGATGAGCAGTTCTTC. The rearrangement links TRBV4-2 to TRBJ2-1; 10 bases agree with TRBD2. V trimming: 4 bases; J trimming: 8 bases; junction bases outside the gene matches: 14. This CDR3 has 17 residues. Per germline, CDR1 LGHNA and CDR2 YNFKEQ.

The chain joins TRBV7-6 to TRBJ1-4, with a weak D call TRBD1 (6 bases). The germline V gene encodes CDR1 SGHVS and CDR2 FNYEAQ. There are 16 residues in the CDR3. The V end lost 1 base, the J end lost 8 bases, and 17 bases lay between the germline ends. The CDR3, as DNA: TGTGCCAGCAGCTTAGTTTGGGGGGGGCAAAGGGAAAAACTGTTTTTT. Translating gives CASSLVWGGQREKLFF.

The gene calls are TRBV9 and TRBJ2-1; D is unclear. Trimming pared 0 bases from V and 12 bases from J, leaving 10 bases between. The CDR3 extends over 12 amino acids. The germline V gene has CDR1 SGDLS and CDR2 YYNGEE. CDR3 loop: CASSVDANPQFF. The CDR3 coding sequence is TGTGCCAGCAGCGTAGATGCGAACCCGCAGTTCTTC. Full variable domain (outside the CDR3, taken from reference TRBV9 and TRBJ2-1): DSGVTQTPKHLITATGQRVTLRCSPRSGDLSVYWYQQSLDQGLQFLIQYYNGEERAKGNILERFSAQQFPDLHSELNLSSLELGDSALYFCASSVDANPQFFGPGTRLTVL.

V usage is TRBV24-1 and J usage is TRBJ2-3, with D possibly matching TRBD2 (5 bases). This CDR3 contains 14 residues. The germline CDR1 and CDR2 sequences are KGHDR and SFDVKD. The V end was cut by 2 bases, the J end by 10 bases, with 15 bases between. In DNA form, the CDR3 reads TGTGCCACCAGTGATTCCTCGGGGAATATAGCGCAGTATTTT. This gives the protein CATSDSSGNIAQYF.

V and J are TRBV3-1 (or the pseudogene TRBV3-2) and TRBJ2-3; D is undetermined. The germline V gene has CDR1 LGHDT and CDR2 YNNKEL (reference sequence). Trimming pared 3 bases from V and 0 bases from J, leaving 4 bases between. The CDR3 consists of 13 residues. The CDR3: CASSQASTDTQYF. As DNA, the CDR3 is TGTGCCAGCAGCCAGGCCAGCACAGATACGCAGTATTTT.

The genes are TRBV15 and TRBJ2-7; possible D gene TRBD2, 5 bases. Deletions cut 0 bases from V and 2 bases from J, with 11 bases between. Germline V gene data show CDR1 as LNHNV and CDR2 as YYDKDF (reference sequence). This CDR3 has 15 amino acids. DNA of the CDR3: TGTGCCACCAGCAGAGAAGGAGGCAGGACCTACGAGCAGTACTTC. Its protein is CATSREGGRTYEQYF.

This sequence joins TRBV6-4 and TRBJ2-1; 9 nucleotides match TRBD1. Looked up from germline, CDR1 is MRHNA and CDR2 is SNTAGT. The CDR3 sequence is 14 residues long. With 5 bases clipped from V and 10 bases from J, the junction kept 9 bases outside the gene matches. In DNA form, the CDR3 reads TGTGCCAGCAGTCCCTCCGGGACAGGGTGGGAGCAGTTCTTC. This gives the protein CASSPSGTGWEQFF.

The chain carries TRBV5-1 and TRBJ1-3; 7 nucleotides match TRBD1. CDR3 length: 17 amino acids. Trimming at V came to 4 bases and at J to 1 base, leaving 11 bases not matched to a gene. The germline V gene has CDR1 SGHRS and CDR2 YFSETQ. The CDR3 region is CASSLDTGDYSGNTIYF. The CDR3 bases are TGCGCCAGCAGCCTCGACACAGGGGATTATTCTGGAAACACCATATATTTT.

V usage is TRBV6-2 or TRBV6-3 and J usage is TRBJ2-5; 10 positions match TRBD2. In germline, CDR1 is MNHEY, CDR2 SVGEGT. After removal of 0 bases from V and 4 bases from J, the junction contained 14 bases not matched to a gene. The CDR3 has 19 amino acids. The CDR3 coding sequence is TGTGCCAGCAGTTACTCGATTCGAGCGGGGGGGCGGTCGGGAGAGACCCAGTACTTC. Translating gives CASSYSIRAGGRSGETQYF.

The chain is built from TRBV13 and TRBJ2-3; 8 bases match TRBD2. The CDR3 totals 16 residues. V trimming: 5 bases; J trimming: 3 bases; junction bases outside the gene matches: 10. Germline assignment: CDR1 PRHDT and CDR2 FYEKMQ (reference sequence). CDR3 bases: TGTGCCAGCAGCATTACGGGGGGGCCGGGGACAGATACGCAGTATTTT. This gives the protein CASSITGGPGTDTQYF.

This clone has a single count. V is TRBV30 and J is TRBJ2-1; TRBD2 matches at 8 bases. V gave up 3 bases and J gave up 5 bases; unmatched junction bases: 6. The CDR3 runs 14 residues. CDR1 is GTSNPN, CDR2 SVGIG, per germline (reference sequence). The CDR3 DNA is TGTGCCTGGAGACCGGGACTAGGGAACAATGAGCAGTTCTTC. It translates to CAWRPGLGNNEQFF.

This chain uses TRBV5-6 with TRBJ1-2, with 9 bases that match TRBD1. Trimming at V came to 4 bases and at J to 6 bases, leaving 1 base not matched to a gene. The CDR3 extends over 12 amino acids. Germline V gives CDR1 SGHDT, CDR2 YYEEEE. CDR3 sequence reads: CASSTGGHGYTF. CDR3 DNA sequence: TGTGCCAGCAGCACAGGGGGCCATGGCTACACCTTC.